These T cell receptor beta chains were read from a single sample in a study of control samples from healthy donors and cancer patients. The repertoire was sequenced with immunoSEQ multiplex PCR; TCRdb's copy has only in-frame clones and lacks some. The sample contains roughly 95,000 clones, around 90% of which appear only once. Sequenced input: blood. The source is a man in his thirties or forties in good health. CDR3s include the opening cysteine and the closing phenylalanine or tryptophan. D genes are given only for firm matches. The size field is filled for only some rows; it gives once, few, many or a size class.

D gene | J gene | V gene | clone size | CDR3 protein | CDR3 DNA
- | TRBJ2-1 | TRBV4-1 | - | CATKTEPHYNEQFF | TGCGCCACGAAGACGGAGCCTCACTACAATGAGCAGTTCTTC
- | TRBJ1-5 | TRBV5-5 | - | CASSFLNQPQHF | TGTGCCAGCAGCTTTTTGAATCAGCCCCAGCATTTT
TRBD2 | TRBJ2-1 | TRBV7-8 | - | CASSLQTSGNEQFF | TGTGCCAGCAGCCTACAGACTAGCGGCAATGAGCAGTTCTTC
TRBD2 | TRBJ2-3 | TRBV7-2 | - | CASSKWGLAGGDTQYF | TGTGCCAGCAGCAAATGGGGTCTAGCGGGAGGTGATACGCAGTATTTT
- | TRBJ1-1 | TRBV7-9 | once | CASSFGATEAFF | TGTGCCAGCAGCTTTGGGGCCACTGAAGCTTTCTTT
TRBD1 | TRBJ1-1 | TRBV29-1 | - | CSVGLDRGPGTEAFF | TGCAGCGTTGGGTTGGACAGGGGCCCCGGCACTGAAGCTTTCTTT
- | TRBJ1-1 | TRBV28 | - | CASIESGKGDTEAFF | TGTGCCAGCATCGAGTCAGGCAAGGGGGACACTGAAGCTTTCTTT
- | TRBJ1-3 | TRBV28 | many | CASSDTGSSGNTIYF | TGTGCCAGCAGCGATACAGGGTCCTCTGGAAACACCATATATTTT
- | TRBJ2-7 | TRBV28 | - | CASSRLREEYF | TGTGCCAGCAGTCGACTCAGGGAGGAGTACTTC
- | TRBJ1-3 | TRBV24-1 | - | CATSDSPDTIYF | TGTGCCACCAGTGATTCCCCGGACACCATATATTTT
- | TRBJ2-7 | TRBV3-1/TRBV3-2 | - | CASTQKAGTREQYF | TGTGCCAGCACTCAGAAAGCAGGGACCCGCGAGCAGTACTTC
- | TRBJ2-7 | TRBV4-2 | - | CASSQAGTTGEQYF | TGTGCCAGCAGCCAGGCCGGGACGACGGGAGAGCAGTACTTC
TRBD1 | TRBJ1-5 | TRBV10-3 | few | CAIRDRGNQPQHF | TGTGCCATCAGGGACAGGGGCAATCAGCCCCAGCATTTT
TRBD2 | TRBJ2-1 | TRBV5-6 | once | CASSSFLTSGPERPFF | TGTGCCAGCAGCAGTTTTCTCACTAGCGGGCCCGAAAGACCGTTCTTC
- | TRBJ2-2 | TRBV2 | - | CASRFGPGELFF | TGTGCCAGCAGATTTGGGCCCGGGGAGCTGTTTTTT
TRBD1 | TRBJ1-5 | TRBV28 | - | CASRIARTGGPQPQHF | TGTGCCAGCAGAATCGCCCGGACAGGGGGTCCTCAGCCCCAGCATTTT
- | TRBJ1-1 | TRBV7-6 | - | CASSLAPAGGTEAFF | TGTGCCAGCAGCTTAGCACCTGCCGGGGGCACTGAAGCTTTCTTT
TRBD2 | TRBJ2-1 | TRBV15 | - | CATTSGTSSNEQFF | TGTGCCACCACGTCCGGGACTAGCAGTAATGAGCAGTTCTTC
- | TRBJ2-5 | TRBV30 | - | CAWQGMETQYF | TGTGCCTGGCAGGGGATGGAGACCCAGTACTTC
- | TRBJ2-1 | TRBV30 | - | CAWKRWRDEQFF | TGTGCCTGGAAGAGGTGGAGGGATGAGCAGTTCTTC
TRBD2 | TRBJ2-5 | TRBV13 | - | CASSLRASGQETQYF | TGTGCCAGCAGCTTAAGGGCTAGCGGGCAAGAGACCCAGTACTTC
- | TRBJ1-3 | TRBV6-1 | - | CASSERDIGTIYF | TGTGCCAGCAGTGAAAGAGATATTGGCACCATATATTTT
TRBD2 | TRBJ2-5 | TRBV7-6 | - | CASSLTGTSGSLGETQYF | TGTGCCAGCAGCTTAACGGGGACTAGCGGGAGCTTGGGAGAGACCCAGTACTTC
- | TRBJ1-5 | TRBV18 | - | CASSPGGSGNQPQHF | TGTGCCAGCTCACCGGGGGGGTCTGGGAATCAGCCCCAGCATTTT
- | TRBJ2-3 | TRBV6-5 | once | CASRVASSTDTQYF | TGTGCCAGCAGGGTAGCTAGTAGCACAGATACGCAGTATTTT
TRBD1 | TRBJ2-7 | TRBV9 | - | CASSPTWTGAYEQYF | TGTGCCAGCAGCCCAACTTGGACAGGGGCCTACGAGCAGTACTTC
TRBD2 | TRBJ2-1 | TRBV4-3 | - | CASSQGYFTSGYNEQFF | TGCGCCAGCAGCCAAGGATATTTCACTAGCGGATACAATGAGCAGTTCTTC
TRBD2 | TRBJ2-7 | TRBV4-1 | - | CASSQDRAGGYYEQYF | TGCGCCAGCAGCCAAGATAGGGCGGGAGGGTACTACGAGCAGTACTTC
- | TRBJ1-5 | TRBV9 | - | CASSVAAGGEPQHF | TGTGCCAGCAGCGTAGCGGCAGGAGGTGAGCCCCAGCATTTT
- | TRBJ1-2 | TRBV27 | - | CASSFTRASNYGYTF | TGTGCCAGCAGTTTCACGAGGGCGTCAAACTATGGCTACACCTTC
TRBD2 | TRBJ2-1 | TRBV9 | - | CASSVSGSVNEQFF | TGTGCCAGCAGCGTTAGCGGGAGTGTAAATGAGCAGTTCTTC
TRBD2 | TRBJ2-1 | TRBV27 | - | CASRAGTSGYNEQFF | TGTGCCAGCAGAGCCGGGACTAGCGGTTACAATGAGCAGTTCTTC
- | TRBJ2-2 | TRBV7-9 | few | CASSVSGTASNTGELFF | TGTGCCAGCAGCGTCTCCGGGACGGCCTCGAACACCGGGGAGCTGTTTTTT
- | TRBJ1-4 | TRBV18 | - | CASSPGQSSPSNEKLFF | TGTGCCAGCTCACCTGGACAGTCAAGTCCGTCAAATGAAAAACTGTTTTTT
TRBD1 | TRBJ1-1 | TRBV6-2/TRBV6-3 | - | CASSYPTGRSEAFF | TGTGCCAGCAGTTATCCGACAGGGCGGTCTGAAGCTTTCTTT
TRBD2 | TRBJ2-3 | TRBV29-1 | - | CSVDGAGAGDTQYF | TGCAGCGTTGATGGAGCGGGAGCTGGAGATACGCAGTATTTT
- | TRBJ2-2 | TRBV7-2 | - | CASSSSTGELFF | TGTGCCAGCAGCTCATCAACCGGGGAGCTGTTTTTT
- | TRBJ2-7 | TRBV11-2 | - | CASSLGPLAPVYEQYF | TGTGCCAGCAGTTTAGGCCCTCTAGCGCCGGTTTACGAGCAGTACTTC
- | TRBJ2-1 | TRBV6-4 | once | CASSDSRHPSSYNEQFF | TGTGCCAGCAGTGACTCCCGTCACCCGAGCTCCTACAATGAGCAGTTCTTC
- | TRBJ1-5 | TRBV10-3 | - | CAISALAGGNQPQHF | TGTGCCATCAGTGCTCTGGCAGGGGGCAATCAGCCCCAGCATTTT
TRBD1 | TRBJ2-7 | TRBV4-2 | - | CASSQEGQGRSGYEQYF | TGTGCCAGCAGCCAAGAGGGACAGGGGAGGTCGGGCTACGAGCAGTACTTC
- | TRBJ1-1 | TRBV6-6 | - | CASSSGQNLKAFF | TGTGCCAGCAGCTCGGGCCAGAATCTTAAGGCTTTCTTT
TRBD2 | TRBJ2-3 | TRBV9 | - | CASSVVPRGSTDTQYF | TGTGCCAGCAGCGTAGTCCCGCGGGGGAGCACAGATACGCAGTATTTT
TRBD2 | TRBJ2-7 | TRBV4-2 | - | CASSQAGLAGDSEQYF | TGTGCCAGCAGCCAAGCGGGACTAGCGGGAGATTCCGAGCAGTACTTC
- | TRBJ2-3 | TRBV12-3/TRBV12-4 | - | CASSFLTTDTQYF | TGTGCCAGCAGTTTTCTAACCACAGATACGCAGTATTTT
- | TRBJ1-1 | TRBV27 | - | CASSWRGGGLTEAFF | TGTGCCAGCAGTTGGAGGGGTGGTGGTCTCACTGAAGCTTTCTTT
TRBD2 | TRBJ2-3 | TRBV6-6 | - | CASFSSGYTDTQYF | TGTGCCAGCTTTTCTAGCGGTTACACAGATACGCAGTATTTT
- | TRBJ2-1 | TRBV7-9 | - | CASSAGLDEQFF | TGTGCCAGCAGCGCGGGACTGGATGAGCAGTTCTTC
TRBD1 | TRBJ2-4 | TRBV11-1 | - | CASSPRDRGGIQYF | TGTGCCAGCAGCCCCCGGGACAGGGGTGGCATTCAGTACTTC
- | TRBJ2-7 | TRBV29-1 | - | CSSRDSESYEQYF | TGCAGCTCACGGGACTCGGAATCCTACGAGCAGTACTTC
- | TRBJ1-2 | TRBV19 | - | CASSWGDYGYTF | TGTGCCAGTAGTTGGGGGGACTATGGCTACACCTTC
TRBD1 | TRBJ2-2 | TRBV5-1 | - | CASSMGQGVTGELFF | TGCGCCAGCAGCATGGGACAGGGGGTCACCGGGGAGCTGTTTTTT
- | TRBJ1-1 | TRBV2 | - | CASILRGGDTEAFF | TGTGCCAGCATACTCCGGGGGGGCGACACTGAAGCTTTCTTT
TRBD2 | TRBJ2-1 | TRBV7-3 | - | CASSLRTSGYNEQFF | TGTGCCAGCAGCTTAAGGACTAGCGGGTATAATGAGCAGTTCTTC